This T cell receptor beta chain originates from a study of shared clonotypes between healthy human individuals. Study findings and constraints: Blood was the only sampled material, and tissue repertoires likely differ.

With V trimmed by 3 bases and J by 7 bases, 8 bases remained unmatched. The CDR3 has 13 amino acids. Germline assignment: CDR1 SQVTM and CDR2 ANQGSEA. Sequencing was performed with immunoSEQ multiplex PCR; in TCRdb, only in-frame clones are kept and a portion is missing. The table lists fewer than 850,000 clones, approximately 79% of them singletons. CD4+ cells underwent separation, giving CD45RA+ naive and CD45RA-negative memory subsets. Comments on this clone: The antigen remains unidentified.

The chain couples TRBV29-1 to TRBJ1-2; 7 positions agree with TRBD1. Sequenced input: memory CD4+ T cells sorted from blood. Subset given: CD45RA-negative fraction. This receptor was obtained from a woman under 40 in good health. The CDR3 DNA is TGCAGCGTTGATGAACAGGGGAGCCCTGGCTACACCTTC. It translates to CSVDEQGSPGYTF.